This T cell receptor beta chain was obtained from a study of OX40 agonist ivuxolimab in advanced cancers. Overall study: The patients received ivuxolimab by intravenous route every 2 weeks at 0.01 to 10 mg/kg. Participants could have had prior anti-PD-1, anti-PD-L1 or anti-CTLA-4 therapy, and roughly 39% had some.

Measured with immunoSEQ multiplex PCR; TCRdb has only the in-frame clones, and not every one. The repertoire holds about 36,000 clones, with approximately 80% as singletons. The germline V gene has CDR1 SGHRS and CDR2 YFSETQ. Trimming cost V 0 bases and J 3 bases, with 10 bases left between them. The CDR3 runs to 15 residues. This chain links TRBV5-1 with TRBJ1-5; TRBD1 is a possible D gene (5 bases). This specimen was CD4+ or CD8+ T cells sorted from blood, taken in a trial of the OX40 agonist ivuxolimab. The TCR originated in an adult with an advanced solid tumor such as melanoma, head and neck, liver or kidney cancer. Here the CDR3 DNA reads TGCGCCAGCAGCTTGGGGGGACTGACCAATCAGCCCCAGCATTTT. This encodes CASSLGGLTNQPQHF.